The 13 T cell receptor beta chains reported below all come from one sample, sequenced in a study of post-analysis software for immune sequencing data. The antigens for these receptors are not known. Study-level findings and limits: Controls had lower frequencies than patients of 4 or 5 TRBV segments, which included TRBV5-6, TRBV5-1 and TRBV20-1.

Libraries were made from TCR beta cDNA, and they carried unique molecular identifiers. TCRdb recomputed calls from the PCR reads with MiXCR, one row per CDR3 protein. The sample comprises around 440,000 distinct CDR3 sequences, nearly 45% of which are singletons, and around 10% rests with the top ten. The material sequenced was blood. These receptors were obtained from a girl between 10 and 17 years old with multiple sclerosis.

This chain connects TRBV5-1 to TRBJ2-5; weak D call: TRBD2 (5 bases). Trimming pared 4 bases from V and 4 bases from J, leaving 11 bases between. The CDR3 length is 13 residues. The germline V gene has CDR1 SGHRS and CDR2 YFSETQ. In DNA, the CDR3 is TGCGCCAGCAGCCAGGAGGACCGAGAGACCCAGTACTTC. The encoded protein is CASSQEDRETQYF.

The chain recombines TRBV7-2 with TRBJ2-5, with 10 bases matching TRBD2. The CDR3 loop spans 15 amino acids. The germline V gene encodes CDR1 SGHTA and CDR2 FQGNSA. The trim removed 5 bases at V and 1 base at J, leaving 4 bases unmatched. The CDR3 reads CASSPGLAAQETQYF. CDR3 nucleotides: TGTGCCAGCAGCCCAGGACTAGCGGCCCAAGAGACCCAGTACTTC.

This rearrangement joins TRBV4-2 to TRBJ2-7; D is undetermined. Germline CDR1 LGHNA, CDR2 YNFKEQ. The CDR3 has 13 amino acids. Trimming cost V 0 bases and J 2 bases, with 5 bases left between them. In nucleotides, the CDR3 is TGTGCCAGCAGCCAAGAACGGGCCTACGAGCAGTACTTC. This sequence encodes CASSQERAYEQYF.

The gene calls are TRBV6-6 and TRBJ2-1; no definite D call. The CDR3 sequence is 15 residues long. The ends were cut back, 2 bases at V and 0 bases at J, with 8 bases in the middle. Germline V gene lookup returns CDR1 MNHNY and CDR2 SVGAGI (reference sequence). CDR3: CASSYVGSSYNEQFF. The DNA for the CDR3 is TGTGCCAGCAGTTACGTGGGAAGCTCCTACAATGAGCAGTTCTTC.

Only a few counts were recorded for this clonotype. This chain connects TRBV15 to TRBJ2-1; 10 nucleotides align to TRBD2. Germline loops: CDR1 LNHNV, CDR2 YYDKDF (reference sequence). The CDR3 contains 15 residues. The junction had 9 bases not matched to a gene; V was cut back by 9 bases and J by 4 bases. The CDR3 DNA follows: TGTGCCACTCAAACCGGGACTAGCGATTACAATGAGCAGTTCTTC. It is translated as CATQTGTSDYNEQFF. The variable domain in full, completed from reference TRBV15 and TRBJ2-1, reads DAMVIQNPRYQVTQFGKPVTLSCSQTLNHNVMYWYQQKSSQAPKLLFHYYDKDFNNEADTPDNFQSRRPNTSFCFLDIRSPGLGDTAMYLCATQTGTSDYNEQFFGPGTRLTVL.

This chain links TRBV27 with TRBJ2-1; 7 positions agree with TRBD1. J lost 0 bases, V lost 5 bases, and 7 bases had no gene match. Germline values: CDR1 MNHEY, CDR2 SMNVEV (reference sequence). The CDR3 extends over 16 amino acids. The CDR3 here is CASSLLTGSSYNEQFF. DNA for the CDR3: TGTGCCAGCAGTCTGCTGACAGGGTCCTCCTACAATGAGCAGTTCTTC.

This clonotype appeared a few times. The chain links TRBV12-3 or TRBV12-4 to TRBJ2-3, with D unresolved. CDR3 length equals 18 residues. V lost 0 bases to trimming and J lost 6 bases, with 22 bases between them. The CDR3 DNA reads TGTGCCAGCAGTTTAGCGCGTTTTTTCGAGCCCATGGGGGATACGCAGTATTTT. It translates to CASSLARFFEPMGDTQYF.

This clonotype was picked up one time. The chain combines TRBV19 with TRBJ2-2; 8 bases align to TRBD1. The V segment lost 5 bases and the J segment 3 bases; nucleotides outside the gene matches: 14. The length of the CDR3 is 18 residues. In germline, CDR1 is LNHDA, CDR2 SQIVND (reference sequence). The CDR3 bases are TGTGCCAGTAGTCCTAACGGACAGGGTTTCGTTGACACCGGGGAGCTGTTTTTT. Translated: CASSPNGQGFVDTGELFF.

J is TRBJ2-7 and V is TRBV15; 7 bases fit TRBD2. In germline, CDR1 is LNHNV, CDR2 YYDKDF (reference sequence). V lost 7 bases to trimming and J lost 2 bases; unmatched junction nucleotides: 14. The CDR3 extends over 16 amino acids. Written as DNA, the CDR3 is TGTGCCACCATCCAGAGGAGGCGGGAGTGTCCCTACGAGCAGTACTTC. Its protein product is CATIQRRRECPYEQYF.

This chain connects TRBV20-1 to TRBJ2-3; D gene ambiguous. The germline V gene has CDR1 DFQATT and CDR2 SNEGSKA (reference sequence). Trimming removed 1 base from V and 2 bases from J, with 16 bases in between. The CDR3 loop spans 16 amino acids. The CDR3 protein is CSARGARNRHTDTQYF. The CDR3 bases are TGCAGTGCTAGAGGGGCGAGGAACCGCCACACAGATACGCAGTATTTT.

This chain links TRBV27 with TRBJ2-4; 10 bases fit TRBD2. Gene TRBJ2-7 matches the end of the DNA better, so the J call may be wrong. The CDR3 spans 14 residues. Germline CDR1 is MNHEY and CDR2 is SMNVEV (reference sequence). The CDR3 loop is CASSPQTSGYEQYF. The CDR3 nucleotides are TGTGCCAGCAGTCCCCAGACTAGCGGGTACGAGCAGTACTTC.

The J gene is TRBJ2-2, the V gene TRBV6-5; D not certain. Germline CDR1 reads MNHEY; CDR2 reads SVGAGI. V dropped 6 bases and J dropped 6 bases, with 11 bases sitting between them. The CDR3 totals 13 residues. DNA for the CDR3: TGTGCCAGCAGCCTCGCCGACGCCGGGGAGCTGTTTTTT. Protein: CASSLADAGELFF.

The genes are TRBV29-1 and TRBJ1-2; D uncertain. CDR1 SQVTM and CDR2 ANQGSEA come from the germline V gene. The V end lost 6 bases, the J end lost 8 bases, and 16 bases lay between the germline ends. The CDR3 is 12 amino acids. The CDR3 DNA follows: TGCAGCGTCCGCGGACCATCCGAGGGCTACACCTTC. The encoded protein is CSVRGPSEGYTF.